This entry lists 26 T cell receptor beta chains sequenced from one sample in a study of blood T cell repertoires in COVID-19 (dated by TCRdb to the early 2020s). The library was produced with the immunoSEQ multiplex PCR assay. TCRdb stores this immuneACCESS table with in-frame sequences only. Part of the clones is absent; in the studies checked, under half of the shortfall reflects unresolved V genes, and no reason is known for the rest. In all, the sample holds about 200,000 clones, and 94% of those were seen once. Jointly, the top ten make up roughly 0.76% of the sample. The sequencing input was peripheral blood. The receptors shown here come from a young man with COVID-19, enrolled during active disease.

This chain connects TRBV5-4 to TRBJ1-2; 12 bases are shared with TRBD1. Trimming removed 4 bases from V and 0 bases from J; junction bases left unmatched: 4. The CDR3 sequence is 16 residues long. Per the germline V gene, CDR1 is SGHNT and CDR2 is YYREEE (reference sequence). CDR3: CASSRGQGAPNYGYTF. The CDR3 DNA reads as TGTGCCAGCAGCAGGGGACAGGGGGCGCCTAACTATGGCTACACCTTC.

V gene TRBV2 combines with J gene TRBJ2-1, with a weak D call TRBD2 (7 bases). The germline gives CDR1 SNHLY, CDR2 FYNNEI. V was cut by 6 bases and J by 4 bases, with 10 bases left in between. CDR3 size: 13 residues. The CDR3 DNA follows: TGTGCCAGCAGAGGGGGGGCTTACAATGAGCAGTTCTTC. Its translation is CASRGGAYNEQFF.

The CDR3 nucleotides read TGTGCCTGGAGTGTAGGGGAAGGAAACACCATATATTTT. The encoded protein is CAWSVGEGNTIYF. V is TRBV30 and J is TRBJ1-3, with a weak D call TRBD1 (5 bases). V lost 0 bases and J lost 4, with 7 bases in between. Germline assignment: CDR1 GTSNPN and CDR2 SVGIG (reference sequence). This CDR3 is built from 13 residues.

This sequence joins TRBV3-1 (or the pseudogene TRBV3-2) and TRBJ2-7, with TRBD1 matching 8 bases. Germline CDR1 reads LGHDT; CDR2 reads YNNKEL (reference sequence). The CDR3 loop spans 16 amino acids. V shed 3 bases and J 0 bases; nucleotides not matched to a gene: 7. The CDR3 loop reads CASSQRTGRSSYEQYF. DNA of the CDR3: TGTGCCAGCAGCCAGAGGACAGGGCGAAGCTCCTACGAGCAGTACTTC.

This rearrangement joins TRBV9 to TRBJ2-7, with D possibly being TRBD2 (6 bases). CDR1 SGDLS and CDR2 YYNGEE come from the germline V gene. The CDR3 runs to 13 residues. Between the trimmed V and J ends, which lost 3 bases and 1 base, there was a span of 8 bases. In DNA, the CDR3 is TGTGCCAGCAGCGCGGGAGTTTCCTACGAGCAGTACTTC. It translates to CASSAGVSYEQYF.

The V gene is TRBV7-9, the J gene TRBJ2-3; possibly TRBD2 for D (7 bases). This CDR3 has 17 residues. The V and J ends lost 3 bases and 1 base respectively, with 17 bases between them. CDR1 is SEHNR, CDR2 FQNEAQ, per germline (reference sequence). CDR3 sequence: CASSLGGARAGTDTQYF. CDR3 in DNA: TGTGCCAGCAGCTTGGGGGGGGCTAGGGCCGGCACAGATACGCAGTATTTT.

The rearrangement uses TRBV7-9 and TRBJ2-4; D might be TRBD1 (6 bases). Germline lookup yields CDR1 SEHNR and CDR2 FQNEAQ (reference sequence). V was trimmed by 1 base and J by 0 bases, leaving 10 bases between them. The CDR3 runs to 16 residues. The CDR3 loop is CASSLVGGIAKNIQYF. CDR3 in DNA: TGTGCCAGCAGCTTAGTAGGGGGAATAGCCAAAAACATTCAGTACTTC.

V usage is TRBV27 and J usage is TRBJ2-1; D perhaps matches TRBD1 (5 bases). Germline lookup yields CDR1 MNHEY and CDR2 SMNVEV (reference sequence). This CDR3 is 14 amino acids long. V was clipped by 5 bases and J by 4 bases, with 12 bases between them. DNA for the CDR3: TGTGCCAGCAGTCTGCAGGGTCAATACAATGAGCAGTTCTTC. Translated: CASSLQGQYNEQFF.

V gene TRBV11-1 combines with J gene TRBJ2-5; 7 positions agree with TRBD2. V was clipped by 3 bases and J by 2 bases; unmatched bases: 3. This CDR3 comprises 14 residues. Germline V gene lookup returns CDR1 SGHAT and CDR2 FQDESV (reference sequence). The CDR3 bases are TGTGCCAGCAGCTTCGGGGGGTTGCAAGAGACCCAGTACTTC. Residues: CASSFGGLQETQYF.

On this clone: Compared with germline, one end of the junction differs, possibly owing to a read error. The rearrangement joins TRBV4-1 to TRBJ1-5; 7 bases agree with TRBD1. The CDR3 spans 14 residues. Germline values: CDR1 MGHRA, CDR2 YSYEKL. DNA for the CDR3: TGCGCCAGCACCCAAGGGACAGCAAATCAGCCCCAGCATTTT. Translated: CASTQGTANQPQHF.

This chain connects TRBV18 to TRBJ1-3, with a weak D call TRBD1 (5 bases). In germline, CDR1 is KGHSH, CDR2 LQKENI. The CDR3 contains 17 residues. Trimming took 0 bases from V and 1 from J, leaving 13 bases between them. CDR3 sequence reads: CASSPPAGGRSGNTIYF. The CDR3 DNA is TGTGCCAGCTCACCACCGGCGGGGGGAAGATCTGGAAACACCATATATTTT.

This chain links TRBV5-4 with TRBJ2-2, with 10 bases matching TRBD2. The germline gives CDR1 SGHNT, CDR2 YYREEE (reference sequence). V lost 4 bases to trimming and J lost 4 bases; unmatched junction nucleotides: 4. The CDR3 consists of 15 residues. This CDR3 reads CASSPAGGGTGELFF. For the CDR3, the DNA is TGTGCCAGCAGCCCAGCGGGGGGGGGCACCGGGGAGCTGTTTTTT.

The rearrangement joins TRBV5-1 to TRBJ1-2; the match to TRBD1 covers 10 bases. The germline gives CDR1 SGHRS, CDR2 YFSETQ. V lost 0 bases, J lost 7 bases, and 3 bases stayed unmatched. CDR3 length equals 14 residues. CDR3 in amino acids: CASSLGQGAGGYTF. For the CDR3, the DNA is TGCGCCAGCAGCTTGGGACAGGGGGCAGGTGGCTACACCTTC.

This clone is a singleton in its sample. The V call is TRBV5-1, the J call TRBJ1-1; no reliable D call. In germline, CDR1 is SGHRS, CDR2 YFSETQ. There are 13 residues in the CDR3. Trimming removed 0 bases from V and 8 bases from J, with 11 bases in between. The CDR3 reads CASSLAGFTEAFF. In DNA, the CDR3 is TGCGCCAGCAGCTTGGCGGGGTTCACCGAAGCTTTCTTT.

V is TRBV9 and J is TRBJ1-2, with TRBD1 as a possible D gene (5 bases). The length of the CDR3 is 13 residues. Germline V gene sequence: CDR1 SGDLS, CDR2 YYNGEE. Trimming took off 3 bases at V and 5 bases at J, with 11 bases between the two ends. The CDR3 nucleotides are TGTGCCAGCAGCGCCAGGGTCGGTTATGGCTACACCTTC. It is translated as CASSARVGYGYTF. The whole variable domain, remainder taken from reference TRBV9 and TRBJ1-2, is DSGVTQTPKHLITATGQRVTLRCSPRSGDLSVYWYQQSLDQGLQFLIQYYNGEERAKGNILERFSAQQFPDLHSELNLSSLELGDSALYFCASSARVGYGYTFGSGTRLTVV.

V and J are TRBV4-1 and TRBJ2-1; 10 positions match TRBD2. This CDR3 has 15 amino acids. Per the germline V gene, CDR1 is MGHRA and CDR2 is YSYEKL. Unmatched junction bases numbered 11, after V lost 8 bases and J lost 7 bases. As DNA, the CDR3 is TGCGCCAGCGGCTCAGCGGGGGGGCGGGTAAATGAGCAGTTCTTC. Its translation is CASGSAGGRVNEQFF.

This clone was counted once. This sequence joins TRBV3-1 (or the pseudogene TRBV3-2) and TRBJ1-5; no clear D gene. Germline V lookup: CDR1 LGHDT, CDR2 YNNKEL (reference sequence). CDR3 size: 15 residues. Trimming removed 2 bases from V and 5 bases from J, with 13 bases in between. CDR3 loop: CASSQSGRYDQPQHF. The CDR3 DNA reads TGTGCCAGCAGCCAATCGGGTAGGTACGATCAGCCCCAGCATTTT.

The V call is TRBV5-1, the J call TRBJ2-3, with TRBD2 matching over 10 bases. Trimming at V came to 2 bases and at J to 4 bases, leaving 4 bases not matched to a gene. There are 15 residues in the CDR3. The germline V gene has CDR1 SGHRS and CDR2 YFSETQ. The CDR3 here is CASSFTSGVPDTQYF. The CDR3 nucleotides are TGCGCCAGCAGCTTCACTAGCGGGGTTCCAGATACGCAGTATTTT.

The chain carries TRBV24-1 and TRBJ2-1, with D tentatively TRBD1 (5 bases). Germline CDR1 KGHDR, CDR2 SFDVKD. The CDR3 totals 15 residues. Trimming took off 3 bases at V and 0 bases at J, with 8 bases between the two ends. This CDR3 reads CATSDHDSSYNEQFF. DNA of the CDR3: TGTGCCACCAGTGATCATGACAGCTCCTACAATGAGCAGTTCTTC.

The chain has TRBV7-9 and TRBJ1-4; tentatively, D is TRBD1 (6 bases). CDR1 and CDR2 from the germline V gene are SEHNR and FQNEAQ (reference sequence). The CDR3 covers 17 residues. Deletions cut 0 bases from V and 6 bases from J, with 17 bases between. CDR3 protein: CASSLAGGRFLYEKLFF. The DNA of the CDR3 is TGTGCCAGCAGCTTAGCCGGGGGGCGCTTTCTGTATGAAAAACTGTTTTTT.

The chain carries TRBV11-2 and TRBJ2-2; a weak D match, TRBD2 (5 bases). The V end lost 1 base, the J end lost 8 bases, and 11 bases lay between the germline ends. The CDR3 is 14 residues long. Germline V gives CDR1 SGHAT, CDR2 FQNNGV. The DNA of the CDR3 is TGTGCCAGCAGCTTAGGGCTTCGGGGAGGGGAGCTGTTTTTT. Protein sequence: CASSLGLRGGELFF.

The chain recombines TRBV19 with TRBJ1-5; D is uncertain. Per the germline V gene, CDR1 is LNHDA and CDR2 is SQIVND (reference sequence). Trimming removed 3 bases from V and 7 bases from J, with 13 bases in between. CDR3 length: 14 residues. This chain's CDR3 is CASSMGGQRQPQHF. The CDR3 DNA reads TGTGCCAGTAGTATGGGAGGGCAGCGACAGCCCCAGCATTTT.

The rearrangement uses TRBV6-6 and TRBJ2-3, with TRBD1 matching over 8 bases. After removal of 7 bases from V and 3 bases from J, the junction contained 9 bases not matched to a gene. The CDR3 contains 15 residues. CDR1 and CDR2 from the germline V gene are MNHNY and SVGAGI (reference sequence). Written as DNA, the CDR3 is TGTGCCAGCACCGCCCGGACAGGGAAAACAGATACGCAGTATTTT. The encoded protein is CASTARTGKTDTQYF.

V is TRBV27 and J is TRBJ1-6; 9 nucleotides align to TRBD1. The CDR3 has 15 residues. From germline, CDR1 is MNHEY and CDR2 SMNVEV (reference sequence). Unmatched junction bases numbered 8, after V lost 4 bases and J lost 10 bases. CDR3 coding DNA: TGTGCCAGCAGTTCCCCGACAGGGGGATTCTCACCCCTCCACTTT. This codes for CASSSPTGGFSPLHF.

The rearrangement joins TRBV3-1 (or the pseudogene TRBV3-2) to TRBJ1-5; D is unclear. The V end lost 1 base, the J end lost 6 bases, and 7 bases lay between the germline ends. The germline gives CDR1 LGHDT, CDR2 YNNKEL (reference sequence). The CDR3 has 13 amino acids. The DNA of the CDR3 is TGTGCCAGCAGCCAAGCCGTTTCTCAGCCCCAGCATTTT. Its protein product is CASSQAVSQPQHF.

This rearrangement joins TRBV5-1 to TRBJ1-2, with TRBD1 as a possible D gene (5 bases). Germline V gives CDR1 SGHRS, CDR2 YFSETQ. V lost 6 bases and J lost 2, with 8 bases in between. CDR3 length equals 12 residues. CDR3 amino acids: CASTDSNYGYTF. CDR3 DNA: TGCGCCAGCACCGACAGCAACTATGGCTACACCTTC.